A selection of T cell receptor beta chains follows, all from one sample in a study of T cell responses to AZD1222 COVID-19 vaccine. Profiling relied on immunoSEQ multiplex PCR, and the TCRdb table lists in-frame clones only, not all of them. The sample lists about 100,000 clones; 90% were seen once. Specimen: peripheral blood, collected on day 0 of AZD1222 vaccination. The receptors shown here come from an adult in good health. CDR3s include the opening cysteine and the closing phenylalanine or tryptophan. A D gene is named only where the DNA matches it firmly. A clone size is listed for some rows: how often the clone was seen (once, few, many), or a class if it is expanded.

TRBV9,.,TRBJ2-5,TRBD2,CASSVGTSQETQYF,TGTGCCAGCAGCGTTGGGACTAGCCAAGAGACCCAGTACTTC
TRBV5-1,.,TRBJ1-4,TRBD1,CASSWTGGATNEKLFF,TGCGCCAGCAGCTGGACAGGGGGCGCAACTAATGAAAAACTGTTTTTT
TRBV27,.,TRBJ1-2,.,CASKVNYGYTF,TGTGCCAGCAAAGTTAACTATGGCTACACCTTC
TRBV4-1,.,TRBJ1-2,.,CASSQRAANYGYTF,TGCGCCAGCAGCCAACGGGCGGCAAACTATGGCTACACCTTC
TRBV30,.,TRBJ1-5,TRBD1,CAWSGQGAESSSQHF,TGTGCCTGGAGTGGACAGGGGGCGGAAAGTTCTTCCCAGCATTTT
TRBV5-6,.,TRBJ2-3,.,CASSLVRGMTDTQYF,TGTGCCAGCAGCTTGGTGAGGGGAATGACAGATACGCAGTATTTT
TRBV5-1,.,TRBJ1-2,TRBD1,CASSSTGVFGYTF,TGCGCCAGCAGCTCCACAGGGGTATTTGGCTACACCTTC
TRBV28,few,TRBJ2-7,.,CASSLRGAWQYF,TGTGCCAGCAGTTTACGTGGGGCTTGGCAGTACTTC
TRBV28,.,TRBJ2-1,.,CASSLQQTTYNEQFF,TGTGCCAGCAGTTTACAACAGACCACCTACAATGAGCAGTTCTTC
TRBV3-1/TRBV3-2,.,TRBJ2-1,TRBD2,CASRGSGGAGNEQFF,TGTGCCAGCAGGGGTAGCGGGGGGGCTGGCAATGAGCAGTTCTTC
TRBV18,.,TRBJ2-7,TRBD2,CASSPREGNEQYF,TGTGCCAGCTCACCTCGGGAGGGGAACGAGCAGTACTTC
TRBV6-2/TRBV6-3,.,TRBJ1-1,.,CASSYSPALNTEAFF,TGTGCCAGCAGTTACTCCCCAGCCTTGAACACTGAAGCTTTCTTT
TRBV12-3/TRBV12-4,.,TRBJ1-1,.,CASSLWSNTEAFF,TGTGCCAGCAGTTTATGGTCAAACACTGAAGCTTTCTTT
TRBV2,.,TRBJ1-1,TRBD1,CASFAGGNTEAFF,TGTGCCAGCTTTGCAGGGGGGAACACTGAAGCTTTCTTT
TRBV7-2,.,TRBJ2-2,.,CASSLPGRTGELFF,TGTGCCAGCAGCTTACCAGGGAGGACCGGGGAGCTGTTTTTT
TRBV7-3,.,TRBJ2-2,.,CASSQDSYTGELFF,TGTGCCAGCAGCCAGGACAGCTACACCGGGGAGCTGTTTTTT
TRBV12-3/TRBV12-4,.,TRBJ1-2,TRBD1,CASSPDRVNGYTF,TGTGCCAGCAGCCCGGACAGGGTAAATGGCTACACCTTC
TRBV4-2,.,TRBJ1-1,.,CASSQDRLTAFF,TGTGCCAGCAGCCAAGATCGTCTGACGGCTTTCTTT
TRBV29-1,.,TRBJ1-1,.,CSVVRVDVEAFF,TGCAGCGTTGTGAGGGTGGACGTTGAAGCTTTCTTT
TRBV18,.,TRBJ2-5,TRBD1,CASSQIQGQETQYF,TGTGCCAGCTCACAAATACAGGGGCAAGAGACCCAGTACTTC
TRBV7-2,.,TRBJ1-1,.,CASSLARQTAFF,TGTGCCAGCAGCTTAGCCCGGCAGACAGCTTTCTTT
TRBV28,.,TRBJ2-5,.,CASSPGRETQYF,TGTGCCAGCTCCCCCGGTCGGGAGACCCAGTACTTC
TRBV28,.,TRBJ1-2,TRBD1,CASRRVTGGYGYTF,TGTGCCAGCAGGCGCGTGACAGGGGGCTATGGCTACACCTTC
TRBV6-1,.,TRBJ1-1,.,CASGRGQNTEAFF,TGTGCCAGCGGTCGGGGGCAGAACACTGAAGCTTTCTTT